This T cell receptor (beta chain) was recovered during a study of CD8 T cells in ankylosing spondylitis. Notes on the study in general: Earlier reports found some motif variants in synovial fluid and blood in reactive arthritis. Disease-linked clones bore a CD8+ phenotype and were relatively rare in peripheral blood.

As to this clonotype: Antigen specificity is unknown.

Quantitative 5'-RACE with molecular barcodes generated TCR beta libraries. TCRdb reprocessed the 5' RACE reads via MiXCR and lists one record per CDR3 protein. The data hold under 450,000 distinct CDR3 sequences, with 20% to 25% observed a single time. The CDR3 has 16 residues. The chain is built from TRBV21-1 and TRBJ1-1; no check of the table's D call, TRBD1, against the DNA was made. TRBV21-1 is a recognized pseudogene. Sequenced: blood, either unsorted or a sorted T cell fraction (not recorded which). This clonotype was obtained from a male donor with ankylosing spondylitis or in good health (not recorded which). The CDR3: CASSSTGQGLGTEAFF. In DNA form, the CDR3 reads TGTGCCAGCAGCAGCACCGGACAGGGTTTGGGAACTGAAGCTTTCTTT.